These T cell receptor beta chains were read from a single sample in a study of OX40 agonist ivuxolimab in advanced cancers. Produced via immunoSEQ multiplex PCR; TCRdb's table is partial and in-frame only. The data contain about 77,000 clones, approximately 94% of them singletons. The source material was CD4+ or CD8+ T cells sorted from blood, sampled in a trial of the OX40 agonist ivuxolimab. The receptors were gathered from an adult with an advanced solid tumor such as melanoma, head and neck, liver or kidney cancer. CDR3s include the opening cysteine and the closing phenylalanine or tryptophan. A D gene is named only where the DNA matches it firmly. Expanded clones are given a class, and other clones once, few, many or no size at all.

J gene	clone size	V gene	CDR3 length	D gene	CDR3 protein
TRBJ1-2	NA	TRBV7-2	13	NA	CASRSTGSGGYTF
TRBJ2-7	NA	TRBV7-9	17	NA	CASSLLRPGGSSYEQYF
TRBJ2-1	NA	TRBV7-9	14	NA	CASNRDFRGAEQFF
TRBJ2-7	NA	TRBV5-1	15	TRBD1	CASSYGTGGSYEQYF
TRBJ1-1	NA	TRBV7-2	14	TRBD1	CASSLQGENTEAFF
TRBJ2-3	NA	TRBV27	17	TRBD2	CASSLGTSGSVTDTQYF
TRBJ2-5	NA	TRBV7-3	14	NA	CASSPRGREETQYF
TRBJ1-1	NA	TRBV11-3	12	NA	CASSRHDTEAFF
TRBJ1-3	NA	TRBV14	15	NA	CASSKQGIAGNTIYF
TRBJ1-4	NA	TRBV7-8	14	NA	CASSLGRENEKLFF
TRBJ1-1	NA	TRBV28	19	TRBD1	CASSFGGQGAGMMNTEAFF
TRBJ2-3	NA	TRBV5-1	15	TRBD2	CASSLSRGSSDTQYF
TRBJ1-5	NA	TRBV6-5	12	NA	CASSDGTQPQHF
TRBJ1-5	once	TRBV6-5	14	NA	CASSTGQLNQPQHF
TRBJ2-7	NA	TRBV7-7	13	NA	CASSLKPSYEQYF
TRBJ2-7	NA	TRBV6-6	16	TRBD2	CASSPAWSSGTYEQYF
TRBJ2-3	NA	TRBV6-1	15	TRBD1	CASSARQGPTDTQYF
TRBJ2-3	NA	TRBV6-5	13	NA	CASSPQITDTQYF
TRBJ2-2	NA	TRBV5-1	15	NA	CASSLGTVNTGELFF
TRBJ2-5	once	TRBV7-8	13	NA	CASSLGKEETQYF
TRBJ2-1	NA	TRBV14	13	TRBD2	CASSQTTSGRQFF
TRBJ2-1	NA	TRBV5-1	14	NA	CASSLDSSGTRQFF
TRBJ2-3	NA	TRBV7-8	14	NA	CASTWTHSTDTQYF
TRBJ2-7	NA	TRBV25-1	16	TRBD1	CASSSLDRGSTYEQYF
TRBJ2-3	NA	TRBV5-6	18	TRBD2	CASSLVRRLAGGQDTQYF
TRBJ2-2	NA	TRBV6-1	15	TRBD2	CASRGGLAGVGELFF
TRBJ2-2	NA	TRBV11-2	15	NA	CASSTGTPNTGELFF
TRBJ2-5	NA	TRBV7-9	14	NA	CASSLSADQETQYF
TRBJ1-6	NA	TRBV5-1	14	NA	CASSLPGPNSPLHF
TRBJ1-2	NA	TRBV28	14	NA	CASSLTGAPLGYTF
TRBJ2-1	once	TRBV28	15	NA	CASSTPGAFYNRQFF
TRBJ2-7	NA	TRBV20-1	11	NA	CSARGTYEQYF
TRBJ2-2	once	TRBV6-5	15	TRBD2	CASRQSGRAPGELFF
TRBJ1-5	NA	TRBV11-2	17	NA	CASSLDVGAGSNQPQHF
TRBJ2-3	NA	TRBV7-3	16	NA	CASSRGSNYPTDTQYF
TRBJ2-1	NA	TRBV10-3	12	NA	CATKDPNREQFF
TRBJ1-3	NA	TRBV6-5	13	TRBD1	CATQGQLGNTIYF
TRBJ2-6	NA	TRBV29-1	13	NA	CSVDSSGANVLTF
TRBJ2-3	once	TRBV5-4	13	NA	CASSLENTDTQYF
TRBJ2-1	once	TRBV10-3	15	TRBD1	CAISERRTGYGEQFF
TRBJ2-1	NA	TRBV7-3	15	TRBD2	CASSLQIAGANEQFF
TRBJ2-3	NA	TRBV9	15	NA	CASSVGVGSEATQYF
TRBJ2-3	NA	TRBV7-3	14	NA	CASSSLETTDTQYF
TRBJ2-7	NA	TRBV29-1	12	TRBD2	CSVGSGSNEQYF
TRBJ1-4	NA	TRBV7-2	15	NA	CASSLALQGREKLFF
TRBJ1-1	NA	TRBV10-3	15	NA	CAISESLGMNTEAFF
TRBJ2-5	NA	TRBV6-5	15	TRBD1	CASSLQGTGEETQYF
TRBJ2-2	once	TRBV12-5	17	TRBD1	CASGLSRQGLDTGELFF
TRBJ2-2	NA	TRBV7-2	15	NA	CASSLEPWGTGELFF